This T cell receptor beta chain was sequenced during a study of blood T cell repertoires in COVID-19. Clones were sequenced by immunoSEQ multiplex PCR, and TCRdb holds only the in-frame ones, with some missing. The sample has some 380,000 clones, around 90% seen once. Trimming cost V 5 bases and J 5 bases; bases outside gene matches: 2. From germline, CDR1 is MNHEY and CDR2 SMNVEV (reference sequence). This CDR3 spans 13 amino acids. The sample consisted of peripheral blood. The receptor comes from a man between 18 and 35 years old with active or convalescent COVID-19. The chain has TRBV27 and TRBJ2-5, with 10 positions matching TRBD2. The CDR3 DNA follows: TGTGCCAGCAGTCTAGCGGGAGATGAGACCCAGTACTTC. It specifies CASSLAGDETQYF.